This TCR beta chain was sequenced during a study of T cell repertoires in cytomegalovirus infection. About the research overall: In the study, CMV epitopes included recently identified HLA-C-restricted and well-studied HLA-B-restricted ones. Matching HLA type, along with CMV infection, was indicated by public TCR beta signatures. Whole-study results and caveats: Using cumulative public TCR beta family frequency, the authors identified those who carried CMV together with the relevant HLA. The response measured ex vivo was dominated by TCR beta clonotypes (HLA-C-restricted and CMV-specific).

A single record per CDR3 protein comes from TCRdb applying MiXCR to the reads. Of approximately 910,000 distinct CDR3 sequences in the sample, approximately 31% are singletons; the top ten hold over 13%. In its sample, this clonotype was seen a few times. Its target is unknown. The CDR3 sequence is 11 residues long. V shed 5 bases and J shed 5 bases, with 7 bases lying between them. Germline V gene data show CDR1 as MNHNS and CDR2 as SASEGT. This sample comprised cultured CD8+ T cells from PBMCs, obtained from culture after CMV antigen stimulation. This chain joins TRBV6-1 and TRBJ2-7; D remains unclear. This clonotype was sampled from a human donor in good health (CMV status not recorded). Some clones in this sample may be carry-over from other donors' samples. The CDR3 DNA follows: TGTGCCAGCAGTTGGAAGCACGAGCAGTACTTC. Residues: CASSWKHEQYF.